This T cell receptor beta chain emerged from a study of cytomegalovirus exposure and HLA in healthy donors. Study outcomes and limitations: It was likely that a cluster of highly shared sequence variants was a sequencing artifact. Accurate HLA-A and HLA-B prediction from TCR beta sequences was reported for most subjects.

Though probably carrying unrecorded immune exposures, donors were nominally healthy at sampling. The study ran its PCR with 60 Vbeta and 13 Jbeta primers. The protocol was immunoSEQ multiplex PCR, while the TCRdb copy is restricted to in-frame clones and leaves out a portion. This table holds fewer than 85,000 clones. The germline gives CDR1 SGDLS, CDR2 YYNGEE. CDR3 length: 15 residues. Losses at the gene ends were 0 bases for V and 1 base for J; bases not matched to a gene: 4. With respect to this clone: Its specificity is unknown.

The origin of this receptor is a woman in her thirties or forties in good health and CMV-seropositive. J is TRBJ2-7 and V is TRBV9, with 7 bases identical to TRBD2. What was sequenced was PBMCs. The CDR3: CASSVAAGVSYEQYF. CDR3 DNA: TGTGCCAGCAGCGTAGCGGCGGGGGTGTCCTACGAGCAGTACTTC. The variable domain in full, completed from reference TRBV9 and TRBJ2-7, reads DSGVTQTPKHLITATGQRVTLRCSPRSGDLSVYWYQQSLDQGLQFLIQYYNGEERAKGNILERFSAQQFPDLHSELNLSSLELGDSALYFCASSVAAGVSYEQYFGPGTRLTVT.